These T cell receptor beta chains were read from a single sample in a study of cytomegalovirus exposure and HLA in healthy donors. TCRdb keeps only in-frame clones here, not all; method: immunoSEQ multiplex PCR. Here the sample spans about 120,000 clones, about 79% being singletons. Sequenced: PBMCs. The source of these receptors is a man aged 25-40 years in good health and CMV-seropositive. The conserved cysteine and the conserved F or W are not part of the CDR3 here.

J gene | V gene | CDR3 protein
TRBJ2-3 | TRBV4-3 | ASSQDTGATDTQY
TRBJ1-1 | TRBV4-1 | ASSQDRGGMDTEAF
TRBJ2-7 | TRBV4-3 | ASSQELEGVLGLYEQY
TRBJ2-7 | TRBV5-8 | ASSLVPLYEQY
TRBJ1-2 | TRBV6-6 | ASSQAQGSYGYT
TRBJ1-5 | TRBV6-5 | ASSYEPDQPQH
TRBJ1-5 | TRBV2 | ATTLGQGQPQH
TRBJ2-1 | TRBV2 | ASSEDASLSPSEQF
TRBJ2-3 | TRBV6-1 | ASSEANSGRAHRSTDTQY
TRBJ2-7 | TRBV6-5 | ASSYQAGASYEQY
NA | TRBV27 | ASSLSQGARYEQY
TRBJ1-4 | TRBV25-1 | ALNSPGQGIIFEKLF
TRBJ1-1 | TRBV27 | ASSLSEEGVTEAF
TRBJ1-2 | TRBV4-3 | ASSQGTVSLNYGYT
TRBJ2-4 | TRBV4-3 | ASSPGQAGVNIQY
TRBJ1-2 | TRBV7-9 | ASSAGGAGYGYT
TRBJ2-2 | TRBV25-1 | ASSSEETPNTGELF
TRBJ2-7 | TRBV28 | ASIRQGISYEQY
TRBJ2-7 | TRBV4-1 | ASSQEERDYEQY
TRBJ1-1 | TRBV5-1 | ASSGREGGTEAF
TRBJ1-6 | TRBV5-1 | ASSLGTGDLRSYNSPLH
TRBJ1-6 | TRBV9 | ASSPGGASSPLH
TRBJ1-5 | TRBV19 | ASSIAAPNQPQH
TRBJ2-7 | TRBV6-5 | ASSYSKVLGSEQY
TRBJ2-2 | TRBV7-2 | ASSRTSGTGELF
TRBJ1-4 | TRBV19 | ASRTGATNEKLF